This T cell receptor beta chain came from a study of beta chain features in type 1 diabetes. Study outcomes and limitations: In every one of the four CD4+ subsets, TCRB CDR3s were moderately but significantly shorter in Type 1 diabetes patients.

As every portion of the isolated RNA was reverse transcribed, the sequencing read expressed TCRB transcripts. Assay used: immunoSEQ multiplex PCR; TCRdb lists only in-frame clones, some missing. The sample lists about 160,000 clones; around 9% were seen once. This clone turned up a few times. The antigen remains undetermined. One heparinised draw of blood, averaging around 120 mL, came from each donor. Trimming at V came to 5 bases and at J to 9 bases, leaving 11 bases not matched to a gene. The germline gives CDR1 KGHSH, CDR2 LQKENI. There are 15 residues in the CDR3. The sequence was collected from a woman under 40 with type 1 diabetes. The sequencing input was central memory CD4+ T cells from blood. This chain uses TRBV18 with TRBJ2-1; TRBD2 aligns across 9 bases. The CDR3 coding sequence is TGTGCCAGCTCAAGGCCTAGCGGGGTCACGAGTGAGCAGTTCTTC. This gives the protein CASSRPSGVTSEQFF.